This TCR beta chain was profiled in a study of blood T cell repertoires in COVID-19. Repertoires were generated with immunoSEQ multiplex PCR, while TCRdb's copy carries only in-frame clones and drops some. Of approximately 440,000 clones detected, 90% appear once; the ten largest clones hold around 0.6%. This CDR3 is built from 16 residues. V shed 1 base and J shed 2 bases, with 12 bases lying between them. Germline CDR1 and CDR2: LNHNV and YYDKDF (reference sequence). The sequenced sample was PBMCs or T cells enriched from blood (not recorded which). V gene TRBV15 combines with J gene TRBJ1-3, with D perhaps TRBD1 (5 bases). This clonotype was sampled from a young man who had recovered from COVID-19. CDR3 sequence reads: CATSRGGGATGNTIYF. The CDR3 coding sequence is TGTGCCACCAGCAGAGGGGGGGGAGCCACTGGAAACACCATATATTTT.